In its sample, the clone carrying this T cell receptor (beta chain) was seen once. Its antigen is as yet unknown. This record comes from a study of cytomegalovirus exposure and HLA in healthy donors. At the level of the study: In a later analysis, it was reported that the approximately 120 validation repertoires had been produced on the same platform as the roughly 650 repertoires belonging to the first cohort.

The study's findings and limits: Some public TCRs appeared in many individuals, while most sequences were rare. In the roughly 120 validation repertoires, a later analysis found that first-cohort TCR clusters tended to co-occur.

The length of the CDR3 is 14 residues. The V end was cut by 1 base, the J end by 7 bases, with 14 bases between. From germline, CDR1 is SGHAT and CDR2 FQNNGV. Assay: immunoSEQ multiplex PCR; the TCRdb copy retains only in-frame clones and omits some. The data show 80,000 to 95,000 clones, roughly 96% seen once. The source material was PBMCs. The sequence was collected from a woman between 18 and 29 years old in good health and CMV-seronegative. J is TRBJ2-7 and V is TRBV11-2, with a possible D match to TRBD2 (6 bases). CDR3 region: CASSLGGTSGEQYF. CDR3 nucleotides: TGTGCCAGCAGCTTAGGCGGGACCTCGGGGGAGCAGTACTTC.